The 9 T cell receptor beta chains reported below all come from one sample, sequenced in a study of breast tumors, draining lymph nodes, adjacent tissues. Samples came from axillary lymph nodes draining the breast cancer. MiXCR was run by TCRdb on the multiplex PCR reads, yielding one entry per CDR3 protein. The repertoire holds 150,000 to 200,000 distinct CDR3 sequences, with about 33% as singletons. The material sequenced was axillary lymph node tissue. The receptors were gathered from a female donor with breast cancer. Some clones in this sample may be carry-over from other donors' samples.

This clonotype has a count of ten or more. V is TRBV24-1 and J is TRBJ2-2; D is unclear. The CDR3 is 18 amino acids. Trimming removed 1 base from V and 0 bases from J, with 14 bases in between. From germline, CDR1 is KGHDR and CDR2 SFDVKD. CDR3 sequence reads: CATSDFRMDVTNTGELFF. CDR3 DNA sequence: TGTGCCACCAGTGATTTTCGAATGGACGTTACGAACACCGGGGAGCTGTTTTTT.

This clonotype was seen repeatedly, ten times or more. The chain combines TRBV24-1 with TRBJ2-3, with 8 bases identical to TRBD2. Per germline, CDR1 KGHDR and CDR2 SFDVKD. The CDR3 totals 15 residues. The V gene end was trimmed by 3 bases and the J gene end by 2 bases; junction bases not matched to a gene: 3. The CDR3 bases are TGTGCCACCAGTGATCCGGGGGGGCCCACAGATACGCAGTATTTT. It encodes CATSDPGGPTDTQYF.

This clonotype appeared many times. The chain is built from TRBV11-3 and TRBJ1-5; the D gene is possibly TRBD1 (5 bases). The CDR3 has 12 residues. Trimming removed 5 bases from V and 5 bases from J, with 7 bases in between. Germline loops: CDR1 SGHNT, CDR2 YENEEA. CDR3 sequence (DNA): TGTGCCAGCAGCCAACAGGATCAGCCCCAGCATTTT. It encodes CASSQQDQPQHF.

The chain has TRBV13 and TRBJ1-2; 8 bases match TRBD1. V trimming: 0 bases; J trimming: 0 bases; junction bases outside the gene matches: 0. Per the germline V gene, CDR1 is PRHDT and CDR2 is FYEKMQ (reference sequence). The CDR3 is 15 residues long. The CDR3 DNA reads TGTGCCAGCAGCTTAGGGACAGGGGCTAACTATGGCTACACCTTC. Residues: CASSLGTGANYGYTF.

Many counts were recorded for this clonotype. The V call is TRBV9, the J call TRBJ2-3; 7 nucleotides line up with TRBD2. There are 17 residues in the CDR3. Germline lookup yields CDR1 SGDLS and CDR2 YYNGEE. Trimming cost V 0 bases and J 0 bases; bases outside gene matches: 7. This chain's CDR3 is CASSVGLAATSTDTQYF. CDR3 nucleotide sequence: TGTGCCAGCAGCGTAGGCCTAGCGGCCACAAGCACAGATACGCAGTATTTT.

The rearrangement joins TRBV27 to TRBJ1-4; D possibly corresponds to TRBD1 (6 bases). V was trimmed by 6 bases and J by 11 bases, leaving 13 bases between them. Germline CDR1 and CDR2: MNHEY and SMNVEV (reference sequence). The CDR3 spans 12 residues. The CDR3 reads CASSPRGGKLFF. In DNA, the CDR3 is TGTGCCAGCAGCCCGAGGGGGGGTAAACTGTTTTTT.

In this sample, this clonotype turned up many times. V gene TRBV19 combines with J gene TRBJ2-7, with D possibly being TRBD1 or TRBD2 (5 bases each). CDR1 is LNHDA, CDR2 SQIVND, per germline (reference sequence). This CDR3 has 13 amino acids. With 7 bases removed from V and 1 base from J, the gap between germline ends came to 11 bases. CDR3 bases: TGTGCCAGTACCTCCGGGGCATCCTACGAGCAGTACTTC. This encodes CASTSGASYEQYF.

A few counts support this clonotype. Given a much more abundant clone one base away, this may be a read error. This chain links TRBV20-1 with TRBJ2-1; D is possibly TRBD1 (6 bases). This CDR3 is built from 16 residues. Germline V CDR1 and CDR2: DFQATT, SNEGSKA (reference sequence). Trimming took off 3 bases at V and 7 bases at J, with 22 bases between the two ends. The DNA of the CDR3 is TGCAGTGCTAGGGGGCAGGGGACCTCCCCGATTAATGAGCAGTTCTTC. Residues: CSARGQGTSPINEQFF.

A remark on this clonotype: Its ends do not fully match the called genes, so a read error is possible. The chain links TRBV20-1 to TRBJ1-2; D not certain. Germline CDR1 DFQATT, CDR2 SNEGSKA (reference sequence). The CDR3 length is 12 residues. The CDR3, as DNA: TGCAGTGCTAGAGAAATGATTCAAGGCTACGCCTTC. Amino acids: CSAREMIQGYAF.